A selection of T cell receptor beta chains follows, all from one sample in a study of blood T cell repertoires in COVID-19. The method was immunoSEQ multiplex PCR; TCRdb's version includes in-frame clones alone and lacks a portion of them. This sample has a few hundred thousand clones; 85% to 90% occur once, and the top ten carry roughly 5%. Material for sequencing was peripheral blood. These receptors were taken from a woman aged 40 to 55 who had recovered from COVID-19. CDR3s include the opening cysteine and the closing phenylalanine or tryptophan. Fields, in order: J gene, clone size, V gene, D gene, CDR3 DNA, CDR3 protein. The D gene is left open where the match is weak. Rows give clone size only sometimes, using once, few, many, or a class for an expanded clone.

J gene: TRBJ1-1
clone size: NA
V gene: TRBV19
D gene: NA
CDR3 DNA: TGTGCCAGTAGGAGAGACACTGAAGCTTTCTTT
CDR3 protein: CASRRDTEAFF

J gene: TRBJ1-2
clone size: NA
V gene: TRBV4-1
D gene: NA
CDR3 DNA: TGCGCCAGCAGGCCTACAGGGCAGGGCCTCTATGGCTACACCTTC
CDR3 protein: CASRPTGQGLYGYTF

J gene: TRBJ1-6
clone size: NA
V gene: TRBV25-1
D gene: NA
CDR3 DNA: TGTGCCAGCACCGGTAGAAGACTTTCACCCCTCCACTTT
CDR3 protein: CASTGRRLSPLHF

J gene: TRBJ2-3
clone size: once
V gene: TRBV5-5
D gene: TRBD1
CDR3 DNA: TGTGCCAGCAGCGCCGGACAGGGGGGCACAGATACGCAGTATTTT
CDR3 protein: CASSAGQGGTDTQYF

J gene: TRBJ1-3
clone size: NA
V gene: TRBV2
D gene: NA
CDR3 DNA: TGTGCCAGCACCCAAGGGGGGGCTGGTGGAAACACCATATATTTT
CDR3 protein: CASTQGGAGGNTIYF

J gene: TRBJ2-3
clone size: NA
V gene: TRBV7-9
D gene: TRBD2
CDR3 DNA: TGTGCCAGCCACCTAGCGGGGGCCACAGATACGCAGTATTTT
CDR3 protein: CASHLAGATDTQYF

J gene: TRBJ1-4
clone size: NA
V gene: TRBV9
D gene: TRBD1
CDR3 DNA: TGTGCCAGCAGCGCCCGGGACAGGGGACGGGAAAAACTGTTTTTT
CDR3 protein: CASSARDRGREKLFF

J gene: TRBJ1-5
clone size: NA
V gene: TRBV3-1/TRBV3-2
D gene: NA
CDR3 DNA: TGTGCCAGCAGCCAAGAGGGCATCGGTCCCCAGCATTTT
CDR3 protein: CASSQEGIGPQHF

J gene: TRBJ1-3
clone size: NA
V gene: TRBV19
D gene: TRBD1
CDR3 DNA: TGTGCCAGTAAACAGGGGTACGAGGGATCTGGAAACACCATATATTTT
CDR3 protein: CASKQGYEGSGNTIYF

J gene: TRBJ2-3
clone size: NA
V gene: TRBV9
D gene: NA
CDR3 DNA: TGTGCCAGCAGCTTCCAAACTGGACAACCCACAGATACGCAGTATTTT
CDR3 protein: CASSFQTGQPTDTQYF

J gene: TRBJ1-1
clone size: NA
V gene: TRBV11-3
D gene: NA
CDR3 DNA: TGTGCCAGCAGCCCCCCCGCGGGGTCTATCACTGAAGCTTTCTTT
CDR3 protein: CASSPPAGSITEAFF

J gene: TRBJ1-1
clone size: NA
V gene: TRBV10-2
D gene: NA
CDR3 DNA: TGCGCCAGCCAAGTGGAGGCGGGGAACACTGAAGCTTTCTTT
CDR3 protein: CASQVEAGNTEAFF

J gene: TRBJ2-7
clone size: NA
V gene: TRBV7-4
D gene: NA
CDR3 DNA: TGTGCCAGCAGCTTTCAGGGATACGAGCAGTACTTC
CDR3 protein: CASSFQGYEQYF

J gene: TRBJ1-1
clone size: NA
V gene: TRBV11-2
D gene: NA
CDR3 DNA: TGTGCCAGCAGCTTAGAGGAGGGCGGTCAAGCTTTCTTT
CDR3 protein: CASSLEEGGQAFF

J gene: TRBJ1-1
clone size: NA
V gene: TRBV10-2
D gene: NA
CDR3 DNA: TGCGCCAGCACGGGGGATGACACTGAAGCTTTCTTT
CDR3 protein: CASTGDDTEAFF

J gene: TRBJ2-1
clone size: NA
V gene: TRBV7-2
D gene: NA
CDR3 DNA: TGTGCCAGCAGCCCGCAGGGTATCTACAATGAGCAGTTCTTC
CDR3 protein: CASSPQGIYNEQFF

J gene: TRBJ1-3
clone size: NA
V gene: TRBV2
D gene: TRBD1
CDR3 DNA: TGTGCCAGCACCGGGACAGCCGGAAACACCATATATTTT
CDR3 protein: CASTGTAGNTIYF

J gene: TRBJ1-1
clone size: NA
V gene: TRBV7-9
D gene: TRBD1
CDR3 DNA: TGTGCCAGCAGCGCCTTGACAGGGGCGGCTTTCTTT
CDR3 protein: CASSALTGAAFF

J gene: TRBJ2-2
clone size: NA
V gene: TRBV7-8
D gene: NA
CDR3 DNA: TGTGCCAGCAGCTTTAGCCCAGATGTTACCGGGGAGCTGTTTTTT
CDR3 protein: CASSFSPDVTGELFF

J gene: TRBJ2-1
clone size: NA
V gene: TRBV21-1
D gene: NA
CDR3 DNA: TGTGCCAGCAGCGACCCCTTAGGGGAATGCAATGAGCAGTTCTTC
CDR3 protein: CASSDPLGECNEQFF

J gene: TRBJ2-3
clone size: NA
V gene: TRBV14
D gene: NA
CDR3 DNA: TGTGCCAGCAGCCACCTCCCCGATACGCAGTATTTT
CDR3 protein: CASSHLPDTQYF

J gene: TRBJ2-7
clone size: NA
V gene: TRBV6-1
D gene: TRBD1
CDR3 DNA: TGTGCCAGCAGTGAAGGGGTGCGGCTGACAGGGGGCACCGAGCAGTACTTC
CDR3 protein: CASSEGVRLTGGTEQYF

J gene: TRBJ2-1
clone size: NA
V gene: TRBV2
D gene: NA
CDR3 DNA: TGTGCCAGAACGCGGGACGGCTACAATGAGCAGTTCTTC
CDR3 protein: CARTRDGYNEQFF

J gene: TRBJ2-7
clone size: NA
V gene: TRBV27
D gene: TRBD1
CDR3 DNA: TGTGCCAGCAGTTCCACCGGGACAGGTCTCTACGAGCAGTACTTC
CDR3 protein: CASSSTGTGLYEQYF

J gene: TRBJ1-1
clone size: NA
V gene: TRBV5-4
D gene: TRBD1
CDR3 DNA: TGTGCCAGCAGCTTTCCGGGACAGGGGAACACTGAAGCTTTCTTT
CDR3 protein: CASSFPGQGNTEAFF

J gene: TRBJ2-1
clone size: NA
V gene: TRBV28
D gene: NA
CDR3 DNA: TGTGCCAGCAGCATCCTAGACGATGAGCAGTTCTTC
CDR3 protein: CASSILDDEQFF

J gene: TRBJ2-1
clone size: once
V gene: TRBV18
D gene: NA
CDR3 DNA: TGTGCCAGCTCACCGGGACACTCCTACAATGAGCAGTTCTTC
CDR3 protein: CASSPGHSYNEQFF

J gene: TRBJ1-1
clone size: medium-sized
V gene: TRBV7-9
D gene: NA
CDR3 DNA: TGTGCCAGCAGCCGCAGTTTAGAAGCTTTCTTT
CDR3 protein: CASSRSLEAFF

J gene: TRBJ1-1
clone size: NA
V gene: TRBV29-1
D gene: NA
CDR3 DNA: TGCAGCGTCTATGACAGTGAAGCTTTCTTT
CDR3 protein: CSVYDSEAFF

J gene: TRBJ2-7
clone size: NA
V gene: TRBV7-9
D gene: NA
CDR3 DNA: TGTGCCAGCAGCTTAACAGGGTACGAGCAGTACTTC
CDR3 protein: CASSLTGYEQYF

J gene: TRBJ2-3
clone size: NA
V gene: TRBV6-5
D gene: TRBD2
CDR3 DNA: TGTGCCAGCAGTTACAGGGGACTAGCGGGGGGCGATACGCAGTATTTT
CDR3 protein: CASSYRGLAGGDTQYF

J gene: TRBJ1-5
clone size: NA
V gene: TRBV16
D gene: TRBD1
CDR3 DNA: TGTGCCAGCAGCCTCGGACAGGGTAATCAGCCCCAGCATTTT
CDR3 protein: CASSLGQGNQPQHF

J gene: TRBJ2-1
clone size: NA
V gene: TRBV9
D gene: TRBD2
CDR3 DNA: TGTGCCAGCAGCGTCTCGAGCGGGAGGGGGAATGAGCAGTTCTTC
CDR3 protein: CASSVSSGRGNEQFF

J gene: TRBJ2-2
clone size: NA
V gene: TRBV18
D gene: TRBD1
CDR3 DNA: TGTGCCAGCTCAACGACTCAGGGGGCCGACACCGGGGAGCTGTTTTTT
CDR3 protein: CASSTTQGADTGELFF

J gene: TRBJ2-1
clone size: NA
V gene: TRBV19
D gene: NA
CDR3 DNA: TGTGCCTCGAGTAGGGGGGGCAATGAGCAGTTCTTC
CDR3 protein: CASSRGGNEQFF

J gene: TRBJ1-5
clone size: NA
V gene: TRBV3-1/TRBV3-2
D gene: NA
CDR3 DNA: TGTGCCAGCAGCCAACAGGGTAGCAATCAGCCCCAGCATTTT
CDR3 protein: CASSQQGSNQPQHF

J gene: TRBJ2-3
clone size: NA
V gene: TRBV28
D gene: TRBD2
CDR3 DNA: TGTGCCACGAGAGCGGGGGGGCCAACAGATACGCAGTATTTT
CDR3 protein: CATRAGGPTDTQYF

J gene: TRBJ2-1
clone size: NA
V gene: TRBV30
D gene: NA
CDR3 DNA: TGTGCCTGGAGTGTTTGGGGGCAAAGCTCCTACAATGAGCAGTTCTTC
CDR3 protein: CAWSVWGQSSYNEQFF

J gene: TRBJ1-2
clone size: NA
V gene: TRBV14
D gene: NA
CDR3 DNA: TGTGCCAGCAGCCAAGGGGGCACGTCCTATGGCTACACCTTC
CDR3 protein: CASSQGGTSYGYTF

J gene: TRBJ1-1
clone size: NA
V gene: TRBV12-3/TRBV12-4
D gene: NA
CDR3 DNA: TGTGCCAGCAGAAACAGGAACACTGAAGCTTTCTTT
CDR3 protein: CASRNRNTEAFF

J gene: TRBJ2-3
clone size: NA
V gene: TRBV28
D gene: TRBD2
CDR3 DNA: TGTGCCAGCAGCCTCGACGGGACTAGCGGGGGCACAGATACGCAGTATTTT
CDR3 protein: CASSLDGTSGGTDTQYF

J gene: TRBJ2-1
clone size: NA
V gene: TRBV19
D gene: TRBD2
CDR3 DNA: TGTGCCAGTACCAAATGGGCGGGACTAGCGGGAGATGAGCAGTTCTTC
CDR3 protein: CASTKWAGLAGDEQFF

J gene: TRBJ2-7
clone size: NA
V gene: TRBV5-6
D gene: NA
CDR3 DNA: TGTGCCAGCAGCTCCCGGGGGGAGCAGTACTTC
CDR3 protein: CASSSRGEQYF

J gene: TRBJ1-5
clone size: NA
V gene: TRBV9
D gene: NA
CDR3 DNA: TGTGCCAGCAGCGTAGGAAGGGGAAATCAGCCCCAGCATTTT
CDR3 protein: CASSVGRGNQPQHF

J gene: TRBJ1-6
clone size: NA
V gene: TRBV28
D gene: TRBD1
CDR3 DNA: TGTGCCAGCAGTTCCGGACAGGAAAATTCACCCCTCCACTTT
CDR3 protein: CASSSGQENSPLHF

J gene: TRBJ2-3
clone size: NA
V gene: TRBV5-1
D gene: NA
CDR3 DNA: TGCGCCAGCAGCTTGGCAGGGACAGATACGCAGTATTTT
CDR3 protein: CASSLAGTDTQYF